Following are 27 T cell receptor beta chains from one sample sequenced in a study of cytomegalovirus exposure and HLA in healthy donors. Assay used: immunoSEQ multiplex PCR; TCRdb lists only in-frame clones, some missing. The table lists some 170,000 clones, around nine tenths of them singletons, with 4% to 5% in the top ten. The specimen sequenced was PBMCs. These receptors came from a man in his late teens or twenties in good health and CMV-seropositive.

V and J are TRBV9 and TRBJ1-4, with TRBD1 as a possible D gene (5 bases). Deletions cut 4 bases from V and 7 bases from J, with 17 bases between. Germline assignment: CDR1 SGDLS and CDR2 YYNGEE. CDR3 length equals 15 residues. The CDR3 DNA reads TGTGCCAGCAGCCCCGGGGACGGAGGGATTGAAAAACTGTTTTTT. Residues: CASSPGDGGIEKLFF.

CDR3 region: CASSFDRGHNTGELFF. As DNA, the CDR3 is TGCGCCAGCAGTTTCGACAGGGGACATAACACCGGGGAGCTGTTTTTT. The genes are TRBV10-1 and TRBJ2-2; 8 nucleotides match TRBD1. With 5 bases clipped from V and 2 bases from J, the junction kept 7 bases outside the gene matches. The CDR3 totals 16 residues. The V gene's germline CDR1 is WNHNN and CDR2 SYGVQD (reference sequence).

This chain links TRBV28 with TRBJ1-2, with 10 bases lining up with TRBD1. V lost 4 bases to trimming and J lost 4 bases; unmatched junction nucleotides: 9. The CDR3 length is 16 residues. Germline CDR1 reads MDHEN; CDR2 reads SYDVKM. CDR3 in amino acids: CASSSPGTGVPYGYTF. CDR3 DNA sequence: TGTGCCAGCAGTTCCCCCGGGACAGGGGTTCCCTATGGCTACACCTTC.

This chain uses TRBV7-6 with TRBJ2-3; 11 nucleotides align to TRBD2. Germline trimming cut 5 bases from V and 5 bases from J; bases unmatched to any gene: 9. This CDR3 spans 16 amino acids. The V gene's germline CDR1 is SGHVS and CDR2 FNYEAQ. CDR3 nucleotide sequence: TGTGCCAGCAGCCCAATAGCGGGAGGGTTAAGAGATACGCAGTATTTT. Protein: CASSPIAGGLRDTQYF.

The chain uses TRBV9 and TRBJ2-2; D may be TRBD1 (6 bases). The CDR3 has 15 amino acids. The ends were cut back, 4 bases at V and 1 base at J, with 11 bases in the middle. CDR1 SGDLS and CDR2 YYNGEE come from the germline V gene. DNA for the CDR3: TGTGCCAGCAGCACCCAGACAGGGAACACCGGGGAGCTGTTTTTT. It codes for CASSTQTGNTGELFF.

The rearrangement links TRBV19 to TRBJ1-2, with 9 bases identical to TRBD1. Germline-derived CDR1 and CDR2 are LNHDA and SQIVND (reference sequence). The CDR3 extends over 13 amino acids. Losses at the gene ends were 8 bases for V and 6 bases for J; bases not matched to a gene: 7. The CDR3 DNA reads as TGTGCCAGTGCCGGGACAGGGAGGGATGGCTACACCTTC. Residues: CASAGTGRDGYTF.

V is TRBV6-1 and J is TRBJ1-4; TRBD1 might be the D (6 bases). CDR3 length: 15 amino acids. Germline CDR1 MNHNS, CDR2 SASEGT. The V end lost 1 base, the J end lost 5 bases, and 11 bases lay between the germline ends. CDR3 protein: CASSEGGHSNEKLFF. CDR3 DNA: TGTGCCAGCAGTGAAGGGGGGCATTCGAATGAAAAACTGTTTTTT.

This clone was observed a handful of times. The V call is TRBV11-2, the J call TRBJ1-5; TRBD1 aligns across 9 bases. Trimming took 5 bases from V and 6 from J; bases not matched to a gene: 5. Germline lookup yields CDR1 SGHAT and CDR2 FQNNGV. CDR3 size: 14 residues. CDR3 sequence: CASSRTGGGQPQHF. The CDR3 DNA sequence: TGTGCCAGCAGCCGAACAGGGGGCGGTCAGCCCCAGCATTTT. The full variable domain, completed using reference TRBV11-2 and TRBJ1-5, is EAGVAQSPRYKIIEKRQSVAFWCNPISGHATLYWYQQILGQGPKLLIQFQNNGVVDDSQLPKDRFSAERLKGVDSTLKIQPAKLEDSAVYLCASSRTGGGQPQHFGDGTRLSIL.

This clone was seen only a few times. This chain uses TRBV7-3 with TRBJ2-7; 8 bases line up with TRBD1. CDR1 and CDR2 (germline): SGHTA, FQGTGA. The CDR3 is made up of 13 amino acids. V gave up 5 bases and J gave up 3 bases; unmatched junction bases: 3. The CDR3 loop reads CASSLTGGYEQYF. Here the CDR3 DNA reads TGTGCCAGCAGCCTCACAGGGGGCTACGAGCAGTACTTC.

J is TRBJ1-2 and V is TRBV10-3; TRBD1 agrees at 10 bases. Germline V gene lookup returns CDR1 ENHRY and CDR2 SYGVKD. The CDR3 extends over 14 amino acids. Unmatched junction bases numbered 5, after V lost 3 bases and J lost 7 bases. DNA of the CDR3: TGTGCCATCAGTGATGGGGACAGGGGAAGTGGCTACACCTTC. It translates to CAISDGDRGSGYTF.

The rearrangement joins TRBV7-3 to TRBJ2-3, with 12 bases that match TRBD2. The trim removed 2 bases at V and 6 bases at J, leaving 3 bases unmatched. In germline, CDR1 is SGHTA, CDR2 FQGTGA. The CDR3 contains 15 residues. CDR3 in amino acids: CASSLRLAGVDTQYF. The CDR3 nucleotides are TGTGCCAGCAGCTTACGACTAGCGGGAGTTGATACGCAGTATTTT.

The gene calls are TRBV4-1 and TRBJ2-1; TRBD2 matches at 10 bases. Germline trimming cut 2 bases from V and 0 bases from J; bases unmatched to any gene: 7. The CDR3 has 18 amino acids. Germline loops: CDR1 MGHRA, CDR2 YSYEKL. CDR3 coding DNA: TGCGCCAGCAGCCAACCTCTAGCGGGGGTTAGCTCCTACAATGAGCAGTTCTTC. Translation gives CASSQPLAGVSSYNEQFF.

The CDR3 DNA follows: TGTGCCAGCTCCTTCCCAGGGGTTTTGGGCACCGGGGAGCTGTTTTTT. Translating gives CASSFPGVLGTGELFF. The chain links TRBV19 to TRBJ2-2, with D maybe TRBD1 (6 bases). This CDR3 is built from 16 residues. Trimming took off 9 bases at V and 4 bases at J, with 21 bases between the two ends. Per the germline V gene, CDR1 is LNHDA and CDR2 is SQIVND (reference sequence).

V gene TRBV29-1 combines with J gene TRBJ2-1; 8 nucleotides agree with TRBD2. The CDR3 spans 13 residues. Germline V lookup: CDR1 SQVTM, CDR2 ANQGSEA. The V segment lost 8 bases and the J segment 0 bases; nucleotides outside the gene matches: 3. The CDR3 is CSLGLASYNEQFF. The CDR3 coding sequence is TGCAGCCTAGGACTAGCCTCCTACAATGAGCAGTTCTTC.

The chain uses TRBV7-8 and TRBJ1-3, with TRBD1 matching 9 bases. The CDR3 is 15 amino acids. The ends lost 1 base at V and 2 bases at J; junction bases unmatched: 0. CDR1 is SGHVS and CDR2 is FQNEAQ in the germline V gene. CDR3 sequence: CASSLGTGAGNTIYF. CDR3 nucleotides: TGTGCCAGCAGCTTAGGGACAGGGGCTGGAAACACCATATATTTT. Based on the CDR3 plus reference TRBV7-8 and TRBJ1-3, the full variable domain is GAGVSQSPRYKVAKRGQDVALRCDPISGHVSLFWYQQALGQGPEFLTYFQNEAQLDKSGLPSDRFFAERPEGSVSTLKIQRTQQEDSAVYLCASSLGTGAGNTIYFGEGSWLTVV.

This chain links TRBV28 with TRBJ1-5; TRBD1 agrees at 8 bases. The CDR3 consists of 14 residues. The trim removed 6 bases at V and 4 bases at J, leaving 5 bases unmatched. Germline values: CDR1 MDHEN, CDR2 SYDVKM. CDR3 nucleotide sequence: TGTGCCAGCAGAAACAGGGGGTTAAATCAGCCCCAGCATTTT. It encodes CASRNRGLNQPQHF. The full variable domain, with the rest looked up from reference TRBV28 and TRBJ1-5, is DVKVTQSSRYLVKRTGEKVFLECVQDMDHENMFWYRQDPGLGLRLIYFSYDVKMKEKGDIPEGYSVSREKKERFSLILESASTNQTSMYLCASRNRGLNQPQHFGDGTRLSIL.

The genes are TRBV11-3 and TRBJ2-1; TRBD1 matches 12 bases. This CDR3 has 15 amino acids. Germline-derived CDR1 and CDR2 are SGHNT and YENEEA. The J segment lost 7 bases and the V segment lost 4 bases, leaving 5 bases of the junction unmatched. The CDR3 DNA is TGTGCCAGCAGCTCCGGGACAGGGGGCAGGAATGAGCAGTTCTTC. This encodes CASSSGTGGRNEQFF.

This rearrangement joins TRBV11-2 to TRBJ2-1; no clear D. Germline V gives CDR1 SGHAT, CDR2 FQNNGV. V gave up 7 bases and J gave up 2 bases, with 15 bases separating them. There are 15 residues in the CDR3. The CDR3 DNA is TGTGCCAGCAAAGATGGAGAGGATCCCTACAATGAGCAGTTCTTC. Protein: CASKDGEDPYNEQFF.

The chain carries TRBV7-9 and TRBJ2-2; D perhaps matches TRBD2 (5 bases). Trimming removed 2 bases at V and 6 bases at J, with 16 bases between. The CDR3 runs 16 residues. Germline lookup yields CDR1 SEHNR and CDR2 FQNEAQ (reference sequence). The CDR3 spells CASSLKYGNGSGELFF. CDR3 DNA sequence: TGTGCCAGCAGCTTAAAATACGGGAATGGTTCCGGGGAGCTGTTTTTT.

The rearrangement links TRBV10-1 to TRBJ2-5; D is perhaps TRBD1 (5 bases). V was pared by 5 bases and J by 2 bases, with 9 bases between. The CDR3 totals 13 residues. Germline loops: CDR1 WNHNN, CDR2 SYGVQD (reference sequence). The CDR3 DNA sequence: TGCGCCAGCAGTAGGGGTTCGCAAGAGACCCAGTACTTC. Translation: CASSRGSQETQYF.

V is TRBV5-1 and J is TRBJ1-3, with D unclear. Germline assignment: CDR1 SGHRS and CDR2 YFSETQ. Trimming removed 0 bases from V and 4 bases from J, with 5 bases in between. The CDR3 is 13 amino acids. CDR3 in DNA: TGCGCCAGCAGCTTGGGGGCCGGAAACACCATATATTTT. Its translation is CASSLGAGNTIYF.

This clone was recorded once. This chain links TRBV27 with TRBJ2-5, with 10 bases lining up with TRBD2. The CDR3 loop spans 15 amino acids. Germline V gives CDR1 MNHEY, CDR2 SMNVEV (reference sequence). Unmatched junction bases numbered 6, after V lost 6 bases and J lost 2 bases. The CDR3 region has the DNA TGTGCCAGCAGGAGGACTAGCGGAAGACAAGAGACCCAGTACTTC. This gives the protein CASRRTSGRQETQYF.

The J gene is TRBJ1-1, the V gene TRBV13; D is perhaps TRBD1 (6 bases). From germline, CDR1 is PRHDT and CDR2 FYEKMQ (reference sequence). V gave up 5 bases and J gave up 4 bases, with 14 bases separating them. The length of the CDR3 is 14 residues. The CDR3 nucleotides read TGTGCCAGCAGCCCGGGACAATTGGGCACTGAAGCTTTCTTT. It codes for CASSPGQLGTEAFF.

V gene TRBV5-4 combines with J gene TRBJ2-1; D is unresolved. The CDR3 extends over 14 amino acids. V lost 1 base and J lost 0, with 5 bases in between. Germline values: CDR1 SGHNT, CDR2 YYREEE (reference sequence). The CDR3 DNA reads TGTGCCAGCAGCTTGAGAGACTCCTACAATGAGCAGTTCTTC. Residues: CASSLRDSYNEQFF.

This clone was seen only a few times. The chain recombines TRBV14 with TRBJ2-2; possibly TRBD2 for D (6 bases). Looked up from germline, CDR1 is SGHDN and CDR2 is FVKESK. This CDR3 comprises 16 residues. V lost 4 bases and J lost 7, with 19 bases in between. CDR3 bases: TGTGCCAGCAGCCCACTAGCCTCGACTGGTCTCGGGGAGCTGTTTTTT. This translates into CASSPLASTGLGELFF. The full variable domain, with the rest looked up from reference TRBV14 and TRBJ2-2, is EAGVTQFPSHSVIEKGQTVTLRCDPISGHDNLYWYRRVMGKEIKFLLHFVKESKQDESGMPNNRFLAERTGGTYSTLKVQPAELEDSGVYFCASSPLASTGLGELFFGEGSRLTVL.

The J gene is TRBJ2-7, the V gene TRBV9; 13 positions match TRBD2. Germline V gene lookup returns CDR1 SGDLS and CDR2 YYNGEE. V trimming: 1 base; J trimming: 6 bases; junction bases outside the gene matches: 4. The CDR3 runs to 15 residues. The CDR3 bases are TGTGCCAGCAGCGTAACGGGACTAGCGGGACGCGAGCAGTACTTC. Residues: CASSVTGLAGREQYF.

The V and J genes are TRBV27 and TRBJ2-1; D not resolved. Germline V gene lookup returns CDR1 MNHEY and CDR2 SMNVEV (reference sequence). Between the trimmed V and J ends, which lost 2 bases and 0 bases, there was a span of 14 bases. The CDR3 spans 17 residues. CDR3 sequence: CASSLRPRKSSYNEQFF. CDR3 in DNA: TGTGCCAGCAGTTTAAGGCCGAGGAAGAGCTCCTACAATGAGCAGTTCTTC.